This T cell receptor (beta chain) is from a study of T cell changes during pregnancy in multiple sclerosis. TCRdb's table, derived via immunoSEQ multiplex PCR, lists solely in-frame clones and lacks some. The sample has some 30,000 clones, 89% seen once; the top ten hold approximately 6.8%. This CDR3 has 13 residues. V shed 10 bases, J shed 2 bases, and the junction held 6 bases outside the gene matches. CDR1 is MNHNS and CDR2 is SASEGT in the germline V gene. This TCR derives from a female donor with multiple sclerosis, enrolled in a pregnancy study. The sample in question was CD8+ T cells from peripheral blood mononuclear cells, obtained after pregnancy. The rearrangement links TRBV6-1 to TRBJ2-7, with 9 bases that match TRBD2. CDR3 sequence reads: CATSSGVAYEQYF. CDR3 bases: TGTGCCACTTCTAGCGGGGTCGCCTACGAGCAGTACTTC.